The 18 T cell receptor beta chains given below trace back to one sample, sequenced in a study of blood T cell repertoires in COVID-19. Here immunoSEQ multiplex PCR was the method, and the copy in TCRdb shows in-frame clones only, minus some. The sample consists of under 250,000 clones, 75% to 85% of them appearing once. The sample comprised peripheral blood. These TCRs come from a woman in her sixties or seventies with acute or convalescent COVID-19.

The chain combines TRBV10-3 with TRBJ2-5, with 8 bases that match TRBD2. Germline V gene lookup returns CDR1 ENHRY and CDR2 SYGVKD. Trimming at V came to 2 bases and at J to 5 bases, leaving 10 bases not matched to a gene. CDR3 size: 16 residues. The CDR3 sequence is CAISETPGLVGETQYF. CDR3 DNA sequence: TGTGCCATCAGTGAGACTCCGGGACTAGTAGGGGAGACCCAGTACTTC.

J is TRBJ2-3 and V is TRBV5-6; 8 bases map to TRBD2. The V gene's germline CDR1 is SGHDT and CDR2 YYEEEE. This CDR3 comprises 16 residues. Unmatched junction bases numbered 7, after V lost 4 bases and J lost 0 bases. The CDR3 DNA sequence: TGTGCCAGCAGCCTCCGGCGGGGGGCTAGCACAGATACGCAGTATTTT. It specifies CASSLRRGASTDTQYF. Looking up the rest from reference TRBV5-6 and TRBJ2-3 gives the full variable domain: DAGVTQSPTHLIKTRGQQVTLRCSPKSGHDTVSWYQQALGQGPQFIFQYYEEEERQRGNFPDRFSGHQFPNYSSELNVNALLLGDSALYLCASSLRRGASTDTQYFGPGTRLTVL.

The chain is built from TRBV7-9 and TRBJ2-1; D possibly corresponds to TRBD2 (5 bases). Germline V gene data show CDR1 as SEHNR and CDR2 as FQNEAQ (reference sequence). The CDR3 is made up of 14 amino acids. The V and J ends lost 5 bases and 7 bases respectively, with 15 bases between them. This chain's CDR3 is CASSPRGSTNEQFF. The CDR3 DNA follows: TGTGCCAGCAGCCCCCGAGGGTCGACAAATGAGCAGTTCTTC.

V and J are TRBV7-6 and TRBJ1-5; 8 positions agree with TRBD1. V trimming: 1 base; J trimming: 2 bases; junction bases outside the gene matches: 4. Germline loops: CDR1 SGHVS, CDR2 FNYEAQ. CDR3 length equals 16 residues. The chain's CDR3 is CASSLGSTGGNQPQHF. The DNA for the CDR3 is TGTGCCAGCAGCTTAGGCTCGACAGGGGGCAATCAGCCCCAGCATTTT. The full variable domain, in which reference TRBV7-6 and TRBJ1-5 provide the parts outside the CDR3, is GAGVSQSPRYKVTKRGQDVALRCDPISGHVSLYWYRQALGQGPEFLTYFNYEAQQDKSGLPNDRFSAERPEGSISTLTIQRTEQRDSAMYRCASSLGSTGGNQPQHFGDGTRLSIL.

This chain joins TRBV15 and TRBJ1-1; 7 bases line up with TRBD1. The CDR3 runs to 15 residues. From germline, CDR1 is LNHNV and CDR2 YYDKDF (reference sequence). J gave up 4 bases and V 3 bases, and 8 bases lay outside the gene matches. The CDR3 loop reads CATSRGRQGSTEAFF. CDR3 sequence (DNA): TGTGCCACCAGCAGGGGGAGACAGGGATCCACTGAAGCTTTCTTT.

The chain employs TRBV27 and TRBJ1-1, with no clear D. The CDR3 extends over 14 amino acids. CDR1 is MNHEY and CDR2 is SMNVEV in the germline V gene (reference sequence). Trimming removed 1 base at V and 0 bases at J, with 6 bases between. The CDR3 spells CASSLFSMNTEAFF. In nucleotides, the CDR3 is TGTGCCAGCAGTTTATTCAGTATGAACACTGAAGCTTTCTTT.

The chain has TRBV7-2 and TRBJ1-3; D remains ambiguous. This CDR3 contains 15 residues. CDR1 is SGHTA and CDR2 is FQGNSA in the germline V gene. V lost 5 bases and J 0 bases, leaving 11 bases between the germline ends. The CDR3, as DNA: TGTGCCAGCAGCCCGGACTCCTACTCTGGAAACACCATATATTTT. Its translation: CASSPDSYSGNTIYF.

CDR3 sequence (DNA): TGTGCCAGCAGCCAAGGAGGGTTCCCCGGGGAGCTGTTTTTT. The encoded protein is CASSQGGFPGELFF. The chain uses TRBV3-1 (or the pseudogene TRBV3-2) and TRBJ2-2; tentative D call: TRBD2 (5 bases). Germline assignment: CDR1 LGHDT and CDR2 YNNKEL (reference sequence). With 1 base removed from V and 6 bases from J, the gap between germline ends came to 9 bases. This CDR3 has 14 residues.

V and J are TRBV15 and TRBJ1-1; 9 bases fit TRBD1. The CDR3 spans 17 residues. Losses at the gene ends were 1 base for V and 5 bases for J; bases not matched to a gene: 11. The V gene's germline CDR1 is LNHNV and CDR2 YYDKDF (reference sequence). CDR3 DNA: TGTGCCACCAGCAGAGCCCCGGGACAGGGCCCTGGAACTGAAGCTTTCTTT. Translating gives CATSRAPGQGPGTEAFF.

The J gene is TRBJ2-7, the V gene TRBV7-7; tentatively, D is TRBD1 (6 bases). Per germline, CDR1 SSHAT and CDR2 FNYEAQ (reference sequence). Trimming cost V 5 bases and J 0 bases, with 20 bases left between them. This CDR3 is 17 amino acids long. CDR3 loop: CASSPGPGDKLSYEQYF. In DNA form, the CDR3 reads TGTGCCAGCAGCCCCGGGCCCGGGGACAAACTCTCCTACGAGCAGTACTTC.

The genes are TRBV18 and TRBJ1-1; D perhaps matches TRBD1 (5 bases). The CDR3 is made up of 13 amino acids. Trimming took off 4 bases at V and 5 bases at J, with 11 bases between the two ends. Germline lookup yields CDR1 KGHSH and CDR2 LQKENI. The CDR3 loop reads CASSQGLDTEAFF. For the CDR3, the DNA is TGTGCCAGCTCACAGGGGTTGGATACTGAAGCTTTCTTT.

The chain employs TRBV6-5 and TRBJ1-6; possibly TRBD1 for D (5 bases). CDR1 MNHEY and CDR2 SVGAGI come from the germline V gene. V gave up 2 bases and J gave up 7 bases, with 9 bases separating them. The CDR3 loop spans 14 amino acids. The CDR3 DNA reads TGTGCCAGCAGTTACCCCGGACAAAATTCACCCCTCCACTTT. Translation: CASSYPGQNSPLHF.

This chain links TRBV3-1 (or the pseudogene TRBV3-2) with TRBJ1-1; D possibly corresponds to TRBD1 (6 bases). There are 13 residues in the CDR3. V lost 0 bases, J lost 6 bases, and 8 bases lay in between. The V gene's germline CDR1 is LGHDT and CDR2 YNNKEL (reference sequence). The CDR3 sequence: CASSQEQGSEAFF. The DNA for the CDR3 is TGTGCCAGCAGCCAAGAACAGGGATCTGAAGCTTTCTTT.

This rearrangement joins TRBV7-2 to TRBJ1-1, with D maybe TRBD1 (5 bases). Germline V gene sequence: CDR1 SGHTA, CDR2 FQGNSA. Between the trimmed V and J ends, which lost 5 bases and 1 base, there was a span of 11 bases. The CDR3 runs to 14 residues. In DNA form, the CDR3 reads TGTGCCAGCAGCCAGGACAACCGGAACACTGAAGCTTTCTTT. As protein: CASSQDNRNTEAFF.

The rearrangement joins TRBV28 to TRBJ2-7; 8 nucleotides align to TRBD1. The V segment lost 3 bases and the J segment 4 bases; nucleotides outside the gene matches: 14. The CDR3 is 17 amino acids. CDR1 MDHEN and CDR2 SYDVKM come from the germline V gene. CDR3 loop: CASSLPGGTVMLYEQYF. CDR3 sequence (DNA): TGTGCCAGCAGTTTGCCAGGGGGCACAGTTATGCTTTACGAGCAGTACTTC.

The V gene is TRBV7-2, the J gene TRBJ2-7; perhaps TRBD1 as D (6 bases). The V gene's germline CDR1 is SGHTA and CDR2 FQGNSA. The CDR3 contains 16 residues. V was shortened by 1 base and J by 0 bases, with 13 bases between the two germline ends. CDR3 nucleotides: TGTGCCAGCAGCTTAGATCATACAGGGACCTCCTACGAGCAGTACTTC. It encodes CASSLDHTGTSYEQYF. Based on the CDR3 plus reference TRBV7-2 and TRBJ2-7, the full variable domain is GAGVSQSPSNKVTEKGKDVELRCDPISGHTALYWYRQSLGQGLEFLIYFQGNSAPDKSGLPSDRFSAERTGGSVSTLTIQRTQQEDSAVYLCASSLDHTGTSYEQYFGPGTRLTVT.

The chain recombines TRBV19 with TRBJ1-2; 9 nucleotides align to TRBD1. The V and J ends lost 1 base and 2 bases, in that order; junction bases with no gene match: 2. Per the germline V gene, CDR1 is LNHDA and CDR2 is SQIVND (reference sequence). The CDR3 has 15 amino acids. CDR3 residues: CASSIGGTGNYGYTF. The CDR3 region has the DNA TGTGCCAGTAGTATAGGGGGGACAGGGAACTATGGCTACACCTTC.

The chain combines TRBV7-2 with TRBJ2-7, with D tentatively TRBD2 (6 bases). This CDR3 spans 14 amino acids. Germline CDR1 is SGHTA and CDR2 is FQGNSA. Between the trimmed V and J ends, which lost 1 base and 4 bases, there was a span of 11 bases. For the CDR3, the DNA is TGTGCCAGCAGCTTAGGGGGACTCTTATACGAGCAGTACTTC. The encoded protein is CASSLGGLLYEQYF.